This T cell receptor beta chain derives from a study of low-dose radiotherapy and immunotherapy resistance in tumors (dated by TCRdb to the early 2020s). A note on the overall study: In Cohort 1, 0.5 Gy per fraction was delivered every 2 weeks, and a total PTV dose of 6.5 Gy was prescribed. Patients in Cohort 2 were given 1 Gy per fraction every two weeks, for a total of 13 Gy across 26 weeks. Patients were given nivolumab as a 240 mg flat dose every two weeks and ipilimumab at 1 mg/kg every six weeks, with both drugs delivered intravenously. Cyclophosphamide 200 mg/m2 was given intravenously every two weeks, one day before each radiation and immunotherapy administration. Aspirin 300 mg was taken orally once daily by patients for four cycles, starting on cycle 1 day 1. No randomization into treatment groups was done for the people taking part in the trial. Eight patients were included in the translational analysis: three from the first dose cohort and the first five from the second dose cohort.

Sequences KGHSH (CDR1) and LQKENI (CDR2) are obtained from the germline V gene. V is clipped by 2 bases and J by 1 base, and the sequence between their germline boundaries is 17 bases long. From the cysteine through the phenylalanine, the CDR3 covers 17 amino acids. Only the CDR3 DNA is retained, 51 bases long and in frame from the first base. Concerning this clonotype itself: The antigen this receptor binds is unknown. No base qualities exist here, and no much larger clone lies one base off it.

TCRdb shows the sequencer as Illumina HiSeq 2500. First-strand cDNA was synthesized using Superscript III and a set of TRAV- and TRBV-specific primers, so that both TCRalpha and TCRbeta chains were covered. TCRs were amplified with Phusion for 20 PCR cycles, with a constant-region primer paired with the adapter attached to the V primers. Isolated mRNA was amplified with the MessageAmp II aRNA Amplification Kit, using a 16-hour in vitro transcription at 37°C. The Dynabeads mRNA DIRECT Purification Kit was used to isolate mRNA for TCR sequencing. Indexed Illumina adapters were added in a second approximately 25-cycle Phusion PCR, and the resulting products were purified with AMPure XP beads. In the authors' own workflow: Custom Perl scripts were used to pool TCR sequences that encoded the same protein, to remove out-of-frame sequences, and to calculate the abundance of each clonotype. Any TCR sequence backed by just one read was left out of the analysis. The metrics used to describe the repertoires included Shannon entropy, Gini index, clonality, richness, and the frequency of TCRs shared between repertoires. Clones were called with MiXCR by TCRdb after fastp trimmed the public reads at Q25, and only in-frame beta chains were retained. Rows are unified per CDR3 protein, each entry keeping the most common DNA and genes. The V and J calls here are based on TCRdb, not the publication. The table for this sample lists 35,000 to 45,000 distinct CDR3 sequences; 30% to 35% of them were counted only once. The top ten clones comprise around 3.9% of the sample.

The sample's time point label, decoded: before trial treatment. The donors took part in RACIN, a single-arm, phase I, dose-escalation trial that combined nivolumab, ipilimumab, aspirin, low-dose cyclophosphamide and low-dose radiotherapy. To be eligible, a patient needed to have an advanced solid tumor that was TIL-negative. The starting material was PBMCs, obtained before treatment. Recombination linked TRBV18 to TRBJ2-5, with a tentative D call of TRBD1 or TRBD2, each matching 5 bases. This receptor was obtained from a male donor with gallbladder cancer. The CDR3 sequence is CASSPEGPMTGQETQYF. DNA sequence: TGTGCCAGCTCACCAGAGGGGCCCATGACGGGCCAAGAGACCCAGTACTTC.